Below are 14 T cell receptor beta chains sequenced from a single sample in a study of cytomegalovirus exposure and HLA in healthy donors. The study ran its PCR with 60 Vbeta and 13 Jbeta primers. Clones were sequenced by immunoSEQ multiplex PCR, and TCRdb holds only the in-frame ones, with some missing. Here the sample spans 72,000 or so clones, around 70% being singletons. Sequencing used PBMCs. Receptor source: a human donor in good health.

The gene calls are TRBV6-6 and TRBJ2-7; tentative D call: TRBD1 (5 bases). The CDR3 covers 13 residues. Germline V gene lookup returns CDR1 MNHNY and CDR2 SVGAGI (reference sequence). Trimming cost V 5 bases and J 5 bases, with 13 bases left between them. The CDR3 here is CASSRQGMDEQYF. CDR3 nucleotide sequence: TGTGCCAGCAGTCGGCAGGGCATGGACGAGCAGTACTTC.

This chain links TRBV18 with TRBJ2-7; weak D call: TRBD2 (5 bases). V was clipped by 2 bases and J by 3 bases, with 8 bases between them. The CDR3 contains 13 residues. Germline CDR1 reads KGHSH; CDR2 reads LQKENI. In DNA, the CDR3 is TGTGCCAGCTCACCAGCGGGTTACTACGAGCAGTACTTC. This sequence encodes CASSPAGYYEQYF. Full variable domain (rest looked up from reference TRBV18 and TRBJ2-7): NAGVMQNPRHLVRRRGQEARLRCSPMKGHSHVYWYRQLPEEGLKFMVYLQKENIIDESGMPKERFSAEFPKEGPSILRIQQVVRGDSAAYFCASSPAGYYEQYFGPGTRLTVT.

The genes are TRBV4-1 and TRBJ1-3, with TRBD1 identical over 7 bases. J lost 0 bases, V lost 4 bases, and 6 bases had no gene match. This CDR3 is built from 16 residues. Germline V gene data show CDR1 as MGHRA and CDR2 as YSYEKL. The DNA for the CDR3 is TGCGCCAGCAGCCCCCCGGGACAGAGCTCTGGAAACACCATATATTTT. Its translation: CASSPPGQSSGNTIYF.

This clone was counted between two and nine times. The rearrangement joins TRBV18 to TRBJ1-1; perhaps TRBD1 as D (6 bases). The CDR3 covers 15 residues. Germline CDR1 is KGHSH and CDR2 is LQKENI. V lost 1 base to trimming and J lost 5 bases, with 14 bases between them. The CDR3 reads CASSPLLGAETEAFF. Here the CDR3 DNA reads TGTGCCAGCTCACCACTACTGGGGGCGGAGACTGAAGCTTTCTTT.

The rearrangement uses TRBV29-1 and TRBJ2-7; D is possibly TRBD2 (5 bases). Between the trimmed V and J ends, which lost 7 bases and 3 bases, there was a span of 16 bases. Germline CDR1 reads SQVTM; CDR2 reads ANQGSEA. The CDR3 is 13 residues long. The CDR3: CSANFPGVYEQYF. CDR3 DNA sequence: TGCAGCGCCAACTTCCCCGGGGTCTACGAGCAGTACTTC.

The V and J genes are TRBV19 and TRBJ2-6, with a possible D match to TRBD1 (5 bases). Trimming cost V 7 bases and J 0 bases, with 10 bases left between them. The germline CDR1 and CDR2 sequences are LNHDA and SQIVND (reference sequence). CDR3 length: 15 residues. The CDR3 nucleotides read TGTGCCAGTAAAGGGGAAGTCTCTGGGGCCAACGTCCTGACTTTC. Translating it yields CASKGEVSGANVLTF.

The sample holds one count of this clone. The V gene is TRBV10-3, the J gene TRBJ2-2; D is unresolved. The V gene lost 7 bases and the J gene lost 2 bases, with 8 bases spanning the gap. This CDR3 has 13 amino acids. The V gene's germline CDR1 is ENHRY and CDR2 SYGVKD. CDR3 loop: CAIKESNTGELFF. The CDR3 DNA reads as TGTGCCATCAAAGAGAGTAACACCGGGGAGCTGTTTTTT.

The count of this clone is one. The chain couples TRBV18 to TRBJ2-1; possibly TRBD2 for D (6 bases). The V end lost 2 bases, the J end lost 4 bases, and 15 bases lay between the germline ends. The CDR3 is 16 amino acids. The germline gives CDR1 KGHSH, CDR2 LQKENI. DNA for the CDR3: TGTGCCAGCTCACCATCGGCAGGGAGGAGTTACAATGAGCAGTTCTTC. Protein product: CASSPSAGRSYNEQFF.

The CDR3 loop reads CAWSAGQGEFQPQHF. CDR3 nucleotide sequence: TGTGCCTGGAGTGCGGGACAGGGGGAATTTCAGCCCCAGCATTTT. This chain connects TRBV30 to TRBJ1-5; 11 bases are a match to TRBD1. Germline loops: CDR1 GTSNPN, CDR2 SVGIG (reference sequence). The J segment lost 6 bases and the V segment lost 1 base, leaving 5 bases of the junction unmatched. This CDR3 has 15 amino acids.

V gene TRBV19 combines with J gene TRBJ2-7; D perhaps matches TRBD1 (5 bases). Trimming removed 0 bases from V and 2 bases from J, with 11 bases in between. CDR3 length: 15 amino acids. Germline-derived CDR1 and CDR2 are LNHDA and SQIVND (reference sequence). CDR3 sequence reads: CASSIDPGPTYEQYF. CDR3 DNA: TGTGCCAGTAGTATAGATCCAGGGCCGACCTACGAGCAGTACTTC.

This clone was detected only a few times. The V and J genes are TRBV5-6 and TRBJ1-4; D is possibly TRBD1 (6 bases). The CDR3 has 14 amino acids. Germline loops: CDR1 SGHDT, CDR2 YYEEEE. V lost 1 base and J 8 bases, leaving 12 bases between the germline ends. The CDR3 DNA reads TGTGCCAGCAGCTTGACAGGGTTGGAGGAAAAACTGTTTTTT. Translated: CASSLTGLEEKLFF.

The table lists this clone with a few counts. The chain joins TRBV6-4 to TRBJ2-2; tentatively, D is TRBD1 (6 bases). Germline V gene data show CDR1 as MRHNA and CDR2 as SNTAGT. Trimming took off 0 bases at V and 1 base at J, with 12 bases between the two ends. The CDR3 has 17 residues. CDR3 region: CASSDSGRGRNTGELFF. The DNA for the CDR3 is TGTGCCAGCAGTGACTCGGGCAGGGGAAGGAACACCGGGGAGCTGTTTTTT.

This clone was detected only a few times. The chain recombines TRBV9 with TRBJ2-1, with a possible D match to TRBD2 (6 bases). The CDR3 extends over 16 amino acids. Germline V gives CDR1 SGDLS, CDR2 YYNGEE. V lost 2 bases, J lost 4 bases, and 16 bases lay in between. CDR3 amino acids: CASSVVEGGWYNEQFF. DNA for the CDR3: TGTGCCAGCAGCGTGGTGGAGGGAGGATGGTACAATGAGCAGTTCTTC. Full variable domain (outside the CDR3, taken from reference TRBV9 and TRBJ2-1): DSGVTQTPKHLITATGQRVTLRCSPRSGDLSVYWYQQSLDQGLQFLIQYYNGEERAKGNILERFSAQQFPDLHSELNLSSLELGDSALYFCASSVVEGGWYNEQFFGPGTRLTVL.

The chain is built from TRBV5-1 and TRBJ2-7; the match to TRBD1 covers 12 bases. CDR1 is SGHRS and CDR2 is YFSETQ in the germline V gene. The junction had 8 bases not matched to a gene; V was cut back by 4 bases and J by 3 bases. This CDR3 comprises 16 residues. CDR3 coding DNA: TGCGCCAGCAGCGGGGGGGACAGGGGGCTCTACTACGAGCAGTACTTC. Its translation: CASSGGDRGLYYEQYF.